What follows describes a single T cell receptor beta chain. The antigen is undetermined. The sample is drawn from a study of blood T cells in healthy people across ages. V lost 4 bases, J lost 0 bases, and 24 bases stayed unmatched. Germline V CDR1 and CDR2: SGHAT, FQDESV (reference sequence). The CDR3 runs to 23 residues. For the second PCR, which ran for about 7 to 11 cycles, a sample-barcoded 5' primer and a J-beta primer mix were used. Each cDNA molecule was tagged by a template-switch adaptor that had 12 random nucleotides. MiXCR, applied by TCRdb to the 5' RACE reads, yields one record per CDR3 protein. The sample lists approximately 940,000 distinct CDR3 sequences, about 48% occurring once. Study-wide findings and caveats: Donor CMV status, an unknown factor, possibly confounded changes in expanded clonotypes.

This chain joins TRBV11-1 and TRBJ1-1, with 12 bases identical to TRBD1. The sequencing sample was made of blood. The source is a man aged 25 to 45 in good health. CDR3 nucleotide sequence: TGTGCCAGCAGCTCCGGGGCCGGGGACAGGGGGCGAGTCACTCGGGGAATGAACACTGAAGCTTTCTTT. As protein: CASSSGAGDRGRVTRGMNTEAFF.